The 14 T cell receptor beta chains below were found in one sample sequenced in a study of CD8+CD57+ T cells in acquired aplastic anemia listed by TCRdb under 2018. Instrument on record: Illumina HiSeq 2000. Genomic DNA was used as template for profiling of TCR beta VDJ combinations and CDR3 sequences. TCRdb applied fastp at Q25 and MiXCR to the public reads, then kept only in-frame beta chains. Merged by CDR3 protein, the rows form single entries marked with the most common genes and DNA. The sample contains hundreds of thousands of distinct CDR3 sequences, approximately 33% of them found a single time. The top ten clones comprise around 0.82% of the sample. The patients picked for sequencing were ones in whom flow cytometry had shown an expansion of CD8+CD57+ cells. The sequenced sample was sorted CD4+, CD8+, or CD8+CD57+ T cells (not recorded which) from PBMCs. These receptors originate from a human donor with aplastic anemia.

The table lists this clonotype with many counts. This chain connects TRBV11-2 to TRBJ1-5; possibly TRBD1 for D (5 bases). This CDR3 region has 14 residues. Germline values: CDR1 SGHAT, CDR2 FQNNGV. The V gene lost 5 bases and the J gene lost 5 bases, with 13 bases spanning the gap. The CDR3, as DNA: TGTGCCAGCAGCCAAGTGGGGGGAGATCAGCCCCAGCATTTT. It encodes CASSQVGGDQPQHF. Supplemented by reference TRBV11-2 and TRBJ1-5, the full variable domain reads EAGVAQSPRYKIIEKRQSVAFWCNPISGHATLYWYQQILGQGPKLLIQFQNNGVVDDSQLPKDRFSAERLKGVDSTLKIQPAKLEDSAVYLCASSQVGGDQPQHFGDGTRLSIL.

Details on this clonotype: One end of the junction is discordant with germline, which a read error may explain. V is TRBV25-1 and J is TRBJ2-2; 14 bases align to TRBD2. The CDR3 totals 20 residues. Germline CDR1 and CDR2: MGHDK and SYGVNS. CDR3 bases: TGTGCCAGCAGTGAACAAAAACCGGGACTAGCGGGAGCAGACACCGGGGAGCCGTTTTTT. Translating it yields CASSEQKPGLAGADTGEPFF.

This clonotype was seen many times. This CDR3 is CSARDPFGGNQPQHF. DNA for the CDR3: TGCAGTGCTAGGGACCCGTTTGGAGGCAATCAGCCCCAGCATTTT. The chain uses TRBV20-1 and TRBJ1-5; D is unclear. This CDR3 comprises 15 residues. V dropped 3 bases and J dropped 2 bases, with 14 bases sitting between them. CDR1 DFQATT and CDR2 SNEGSKA come from the germline V gene (reference sequence).

This clonotype was counted at least ten times. This CDR3 reads CASSMVGTGPQPQHF. CDR3 sequence (DNA): TGTGCCAGCAGTATGGTCGGGACAGGGCCCCAGCCCCAGCATTTT. The chain recombines TRBV2 with TRBJ1-5, with 9 nucleotides matching TRBD1. The length of the CDR3 is 15 residues. CDR1 and CDR2 (germline): SNHLY, FYNNEI. Losses at the gene ends were 5 bases for V and 7 bases for J; bases not matched to a gene: 9.

The chain joins TRBV30 to TRBJ1-2; D may be TRBD1 (5 bases). CDR3 length: 12 residues. CDR1 and CDR2 from the germline V gene are GTSNPN and SVGIG (reference sequence). V was cut by 5 bases and J by 3 bases, with 10 bases left in between. The CDR3 is CAWLGGDYGYTF. The CDR3 DNA reads as TGTGCCTGGTTGGGGGGGGACTATGGCTACACCTTC.

CDR3 in amino acids: CAWSRVTQYF. The CDR3 nucleotides are TGTGCCTGGAGTCGGGTGACCCAGTACTTC. The chain links TRBV30 to TRBJ2-5; no clear D gene. The CDR3 extends over 10 amino acids. Per the germline V gene, CDR1 is GTSNPN and CDR2 is SVGIG (reference sequence). V was clipped by 2 bases and J by 7 bases, with 5 bases between them.

There are a few counts of this clonotype. This chain links TRBV25-1 with TRBJ2-7, with D tentatively TRBD2 (5 bases). The V end was cut by 5 bases, the J end by 7 bases, with 12 bases between. This CDR3 is built from 12 residues. Germline assignment: CDR1 MGHDK and CDR2 SYGVNS. This CDR3 is CASSRGLQEQYF. CDR3 DNA: TGTGCCAGCAGTCGCGGGCTTCAAGAGCAGTACTTC.

This clonotype was found many times. The rearrangement links TRBV6-1 to TRBJ1-2, with D maybe TRBD1 (5 bases). CDR3 length: 11 residues. The ends were cut back, 9 bases at V and 3 bases at J, with 8 bases in the middle. Germline V CDR1 and CDR2: MNHNS, SASEGT. The DNA of the CDR3 is TGTGCCAGGGCGGGGGACTATGGCTACACCTTC. Protein product: CARAGDYGYTF.

Many counts were recorded for this clonotype. The chain links TRBV5-1 to TRBJ1-6, with 10 bases that match TRBD1. V dropped 2 bases and J dropped 7; count of bases not matched to a gene: 3. From germline, CDR1 is SGHRS and CDR2 YFSETQ. This CDR3 region has 15 residues. CDR3 in DNA: TGCGCCAGCAGCTTTGGACAGGGGGAGAATTCACCCCTCCACTTT. Encoded protein: CASSFGQGENSPLHF. The full variable domain, completed using reference TRBV5-1 and TRBJ1-6, is KAGVTQTPRYLIKTRGQQVTLSCSPISGHRSVSWYQQTPGQGLQFLFEYFSETQRNKGNFPGRFSGRQFSNSRSEMNVSTLELGDSALYLCASSFGQGENSPLHFGNGTRLTVT.

The chain couples TRBV20-1 to TRBJ1-1; no firm D call. CDR1 DFQATT and CDR2 SNEGSKA come from the germline V gene (reference sequence). The CDR3 consists of 14 residues. The V gene lost 6 bases and the J gene lost 2 bases, with 16 bases spanning the gap. The CDR3 DNA is TGCAGTGCCCCACACGACTATTATAACACTGAAGCTTTCTTT. Encoded protein: CSAPHDYYNTEAFF.

V is TRBV14 and J is TRBJ1-4, with 8 bases identical to TRBD1. From germline, CDR1 is SGHDN and CDR2 FVKESK. J lost 8 bases, V lost 4 bases, and 9 bases had no gene match. The CDR3 is 15 residues long. The CDR3: CASSLYRGTSEKLFF. The CDR3 DNA follows: TGTGCCAGCAGCCTCTACAGGGGGACCTCCGAAAAACTGTTTTTT.

This clonotype was counted a few times. This sequence joins TRBV28 and TRBJ1-1; TRBD1 agrees at 8 bases. The V segment lost 5 bases and the J segment 6 bases; nucleotides outside the gene matches: 8. The germline gives CDR1 MDHEN, CDR2 SYDVKM. The CDR3 consists of 14 residues. The CDR3 nucleotides are TGTGCCAGCAGTCGTTCGGACAGGGAGGCTGAAGCTTTCTTT. As protein: CASSRSDREAEAFF.

The sample holds a few counts of this clonotype. The CDR3 DNA follows: TGCGCCAGCAGTGAAGGCCCGCGAGCTAACTATGGCTACACCTTC. Translated: CASSEGPRANYGYTF. The chain uses TRBV10-1 and TRBJ1-2, with unresolved D. V shed 3 bases and J shed 0 bases, with 11 bases lying between them. The CDR3 extends over 15 amino acids. Germline V gene data show CDR1 as WNHNN and CDR2 as SYGVQD (reference sequence).

This clonotype has a count of ten or more. The chain joins TRBV25-1 to TRBJ1-5; the D gene is possibly TRBD1 (6 bases). The CDR3 covers 16 residues. The V gene lost 3 bases and the J gene lost 7 bases, with 19 bases spanning the gap. Germline V gives CDR1 MGHDK, CDR2 SYGVNS. CDR3 bases: TGTGCCAGCAGTGAGTCGCTAGGACAGAGCGACCAGCCCCAGCATTTT. The encoded protein is CASSESLGQSDQPQHF.